This paragraph covers one T cell receptor beta chain sequence. Its specificity is unknown. From germline, CDR1 is SQVTM and CDR2 ANQGSEA. This CDR3 is built from 13 residues. V lost 7 bases and J lost 4; bases outside the gene matches: 8. This specimen comes from a study of T-cell reconstitution after alpha-beta-depleted transplantation in children. Preparing the TCRbeta library involved the use of unique molecular identifiers. TCRdb re-derived calls from the PCR reads in MiXCR, one entry per CDR3 protein. The table records under 750,000 distinct CDR3 sequences, 20% to 25% of them present only once. Whole-study findings and limits: When one year had passed after transplant, most T-cell counts and diversity came from newly produced T cells.

Sequencing used PBMCs, mostly from graft donor cells, obtained 360 days after TCRalphabeta/CD19-depleted stem cell transplant. The receptor was derived from a boy less than two years old who had a stem cell transplant for acute myeloid leukemia, so the T cells may come from the graft donor. V and J are TRBV29-1 and TRBJ2-7, with 9 bases that match TRBD1. This CDR3 reads CSAGDRAGYEQYF. The CDR3 region has the DNA TGCAGCGCGGGGGACAGGGCGGGGTACGAGCAGTACTTC.